This T cell receptor beta chain originates from a study of cytomegalovirus exposure and HLA in healthy donors. Whole-study results and caveats: In a later analysis, productive TCRs from donors in an Asian-associated ancestry cluster reportedly carried fewer N-insertions than the cohort mean. Presence/absence analyses took donor sequencing depth as roughly uniform.

V was shortened by 1 base and J by 1 base, with 11 bases between the two germline ends. CDR1 is MGHRA and CDR2 is YSYEKL in the germline V gene. The CDR3 is 16 residues long. PCR primers comprised 60 Vbeta and 13 Jbeta primers. Per the study methods: An analysis performed later counted 73 million or so unique TCR beta chains (roughly 11 million of them shared). TCRdb's table, derived via immunoSEQ multiplex PCR, lists solely in-frame clones and lacks some. V and J calls and clone size follow that table, whereas D and trimming were derived from the DNA. The table lists about 94,000 clones, 81% of them singletons. In the case of this clone: The antigen remains unidentified.

This clonotype was sampled from a human donor in good health. The sample comprised PBMCs. This chain uses TRBV4-1 with TRBJ1-5; D is undetermined. CDR3 coding DNA: TGCGCCAGCAGCCAAGTCCCCCAGGCCAGCAATCAGCCCCAGCATTTT. Amino acids: CASSQVPQASNQPQHF.